This is a list of T cell receptor beta chains from one sample in a study of control samples from healthy donors and cancer patients. This table comes from immunoSEQ multiplex PCR, and its TCRdb copy is limited to in-frame clones, with some not included. The profile shows over 55,000 clones, approximately 90% of them singletons. Sequenced sample: PBMCs. The receptors were sampled from a man between 25 and 39 years old with colorectal cancer. Both conserved end residues are part of each CDR3. A D gene is named only where the DNA matches it firmly. A row's size may be missing; if present it is once, few, many or a size class.

v_gene	d_gene	abundance	j_gene	CDR3aa	CDR3nt
TRBV6-5	-	-	TRBJ2-3	CASSYSRMDTQYF	TGTGCCAGCAGTTACTCCCGAATGGATACGCAGTATTTT
TRBV19	-	once	TRBJ1-1	CASSVRGDRTEAFF	TGTGCCAGTAGTGTCAGGGGAGACCGCACTGAAGCTTTCTTT
TRBV30	TRBD1	-	TRBJ1-4	CAWSHRGGGKLFF	TGTGCCTGGAGTCACAGGGGTGGGGGAAAACTGTTTTTT
TRBV7-2	-	few	TRBJ1-3	CASSLGQGLLGNTIYF	TGTGCCAGCAGCTTAGGGCAGGGGCTGTTGGGAAACACCATATATTTT
TRBV6-5	-	-	TRBJ2-3	CASRLAGTDTQYF	TGTGCCAGCAGGTTGGCGGGCACAGATACGCAGTATTTT
TRBV7-2	-	-	TRBJ1-1	CASSRPGAAGTEAFF	TGTGCCAGCAGCCGCCCGGGGGCCGCGGGTACTGAAGCTTTCTTT
TRBV6-5	TRBD1	-	TRBJ1-2	CASTGTGISYGYTF	TGTGCCAGCACGGGGACAGGGATTTCCTATGGCTACACCTTC
TRBV12-3/TRBV12-4	TRBD2	few	TRBJ2-3	CASSLVGGDTQYF	TGTGCCAGCAGTTTGGTGGGGGGGGATACGCAGTATTTT
TRBV10-3	-	-	TRBJ1-4	CAISGGEGDEKLFF	TGTGCCATCAGTGGAGGTGAAGGGGATGAAAAACTGTTTTTT
TRBV6-5	-	-	TRBJ2-2	CASSRTTNTGELFF	TGTGCCAGCAGCCGGACGACGAACACCGGGGAGCTGTTTTTT
TRBV7-6	TRBD1	-	TRBJ1-1	CASSPTGANTEAFF	TGTGCCAGCAGCCCCACAGGGGCGAACACTGAAGCTTTCTTT
TRBV7-2	-	-	TRBJ1-1	CASSFNENTEAFF	TGTGCCAGCAGCTTTAACGAGAACACTGAAGCTTTCTTT
TRBV5-5	-	-	TRBJ2-1	CASSFVSMNYREFF	TGTGCCAGCAGCTTTGTATCTATGAACTATAGAGAGTTCTTC
TRBV5-6	-	-	TRBJ1-1	CASSSPDRGTEAFF	TGTGCCAGCAGCTCGCCGGACAGAGGGACTGAAGCTTTCTTT
TRBV7-9	-	-	TRBJ1-2	CASSLDSMLNGYTF	TGTGCCAGCAGCCTCGACAGTATGCTAAACGGCTACACCTTC
TRBV5-6	-	-	TRBJ2-2	CASSLVLGGPDTGELFF	TGTGCCAGCAGCTTGGTATTAGGAGGTCCGGACACCGGGGAGCTGTTTTTT
TRBV5-4	-	-	TRBJ2-7	CASSKGPWGPYKQYF	TGTGCCAGCAGCAAGGGGCCCTGGGGTCCTTACAAGCAGTACTTC
TRBV20-1	-	-	TRBJ2-1	CSAFDGEQFF	TGCAGTGCTTTCGATGGTGAGCAGTTCTTC
TRBV7-9	-	-	TRBJ2-1	CASIQVGGTSYNEQFF	TGTGCCAGCATCCAGGTCGGGGGAACTTCGTACAATGAGCAGTTCTTC
TRBV6-2/TRBV6-3	-	-	TRBJ1-1	CASSWIQGNTEAFF	TGTGCCAGCAGTTGGATACAGGGGAACACTGAAGCTTTCTTT
TRBV7-9	TRBD1	-	TRBJ2-3	CASSLLRQGVGDTQYF	TGTGCCAGCAGCTTACTGAGACAGGGAGTTGGGGATACGCAGTATTTT
TRBV24-1	-	once	TRBJ2-2	CATSESFPGTGELFF	TGTGCCACCAGTGAATCATTTCCGGGTACCGGGGAGCTGTTTTTT
TRBV10-2	-	once	TRBJ1-5	CASSDGQPQHF	TGCGCCAGCAGTGATGGTCAGCCCCAGCATTTT
TRBV5-4	TRBD1	-	TRBJ2-3	CASSLGTGGSLTDTQYF	TGTGCCAGCAGCTTGGGAACAGGGGGGAGCCTCACAGATACGCAGTATTTT
TRBV10-2	-	-	TRBJ2-1	CASSEDLYNEQFF	TGCGCCAGCAGTGAAGACCTCTACAATGAGCAGTTCTTC
TRBV5-5	TRBD1	-	TRBJ1-4	CASSSTGGNEKLFF	TGTGCCAGCAGCTCGACAGGGGGGAATGAAAAACTGTTTTTT
TRBV20-1	-	-	TRBJ1-2	CSASLGGYTF	TGCAGTGCTAGTTTGGGCGGCTACACCTTC
TRBV14	-	-	TRBJ1-1	CASKQTNTEAFF	TGTGCCAGCAAACAGACGAACACTGAAGCTTTCTTT
TRBV19	-	-	TRBJ2-1	CASKPTGHYNEQFF	TGTGCCAGCAAGCCGACGGGACACTACAATGAGCAGTTCTTC
TRBV6-2/TRBV6-3	TRBD2	-	TRBJ2-1	CASSHPGLAGDGDEQFF	TGTGCCAGCAGTCACCCGGGACTAGCGGGGGATGGGGATGAGCAGTTCTTC
TRBV18	TRBD1	-	TRBJ1-5	CASSPRISDRGDYQPQHF	TGTGCCAGCTCACCACGTATATCGGACAGGGGGGACTATCAGCCCCAGCATTTT
TRBV6-5	TRBD1	-	TRBJ2-2	CASLGQGANGELFF	TGTGCCAGCTTGGGACAGGGGGCGAACGGGGAGCTGTTTTTT
TRBV4-1	-	-	TRBJ1-6	CASSQDGDRRTSPLHF	TGCGCCAGCAGCCAAGATGGGGACCGTCGGACTTCACCCCTCCACTTT
TRBV7-6	-	-	TRBJ1-2	CASSFTGGYGYTF	TGTGCCAGCAGCTTTACAGGCGGCTATGGCTACACCTTC
TRBV12-5	-	-	TRBJ1-1	CASGLWDPPNVANTEAFF	TGTGCTAGTGGTTTGTGGGATCCTCCGAATGTGGCGAACACTGAAGCTTTCTTT
TRBV20-1	-	-	TRBJ1-5	CSASLGGSNQPQHF	TGCAGTGCTAGTTTGGGGGGGAGCAATCAGCCCCAGCATTTT
TRBV19	TRBD1	-	TRBJ2-7	CASSRQGNSYEQYF	TGTGCCAGTAGCCGACAGGGGAACTCCTACGAGCAGTACTTC
TRBV4-1	-	once	TRBJ2-3	CASSQVSGALNTQYF	TGCGCCAGCAGCCAAGTTTCGGGGGCCCTGAATACGCAGTATTTT
TRBV5-4	-	-	TRBJ2-5	CASSATTRPWETQYF	TGTGCCAGCAGCGCCACTACTAGACCCTGGGAGACCCAGTACTTC
TRBV6-5	-	-	TRBJ2-7	CASGRAYEQYF	TGTGCCAGCGGAAGGGCCTACGAGCAGTACTTC
TRBV6-2/TRBV6-3	TRBD1	-	TRBJ2-2	CASSYSTGWTGELFF	TGTGCCAGCAGTTACTCGACAGGGTGGACCGGGGAGCTGTTTTTT
TRBV7-2	-	-	TRBJ2-7	CASSFDRRSYEQYF	TGTGCCAGCAGCTTCGACAGGCGATCCTACGAGCAGTACTTC
TRBV9	-	-	TRBJ1-6	CASSETAGGLSTYNSPLHF	TGTGCCAGCAGCGAGACCGCTGGGGGGTTAAGCACCTATAATTCACCCCTCCACTTT
TRBV7-2	TRBD2	-	TRBJ2-3	CASSLSSGGSTDTQYF	TGTGCCAGCAGCTTATCCAGCGGGGGGAGCACAGATACGCAGTATTTT
TRBV10-2	-	-	TRBJ1-3	CASSESNSGSGNTIYF	TGCGCCAGCAGTGAGTCAAATTCAGGGTCTGGAAACACCATATATTTT
TRBV5-4	TRBD2	-	TRBJ2-2	CASSLGLAGAGELFF	TGTGCCAGCAGCTTGGGTCTAGCGGGGGCCGGGGAGCTGTTTTTT
TRBV9	-	-	TRBJ1-5	CASSVEGGRQPQHF	TGTGCCAGCAGCGTGGAGGGAGGACGACAGCCCCAGCATTTT
TRBV25-1	TRBD1	-	TRBJ1-2	CASSEYDRVGYGYTF	TGTGCCAGCAGTGAATATGACAGGGTAGGCTATGGCTACACCTTC
TRBV2	-	-	TRBJ1-1	CASSEEGSGVFF	TGTGCCAGCAGTGAAGAGGGCAGTGGAGTTTTCTTT
TRBV3-1/TRBV3-2	TRBD1	-	TRBJ1-2	CASSQGQQAF	TGTGCCAGCAGCCAGGGACAGCAGGCGTTC
TRBV12-3/TRBV12-4	-	-	TRBJ1-1	CASSAQTGKAFF	TGTGCCAGCAGTGCACAGACGGGGAAAGCTTTCTTT
TRBV27	-	-	TRBJ2-1	CASSLSPYNEQFF	TGTGCCAGCAGTTTATCACCATACAATGAGCAGTTCTTC
TRBV7-6	TRBD1	-	TRBJ1-2	CASSLAGTDYYGYTF	TGTGCCAGCAGCTTAGCGGGGACAGACTACTATGGCTACACCTTC
TRBV6-6	-	-	TRBJ2-3	CASIRHSASGDTQYF	TGTGCCAGCATACGCCACAGCGCCTCGGGGGATACGCAGTATTTT